This note documents a single T cell receptor (beta chain) sequence. What it binds is not known. PCR primers comprised 60 Vbeta and 13 Jbeta primers. Here immunoSEQ multiplex PCR was the method, and the copy in TCRdb shows in-frame clones only, minus some. The repertoire holds tens of thousands of clones, with 55% to 65% as singletons. V was pared by 2 bases and J by 6 bases, with 1 base of the junction left unmatched. Per germline, CDR1 MNHEY and CDR2 SVGAGI. The CDR3 runs to 14 residues. The data derive from a study of cytomegalovirus exposure and HLA in healthy donors. Study-wide findings and caveats: Among TCR sequences, most were rare, though some public TCRs appeared in many donors.

The source is a human donor in good health. This rearrangement joins TRBV6-5 to TRBJ1-6; 7 nucleotides match TRBD1. The sample was PBMCs. CDR3 protein: CASSYDRANSPLHF. DNA for the CDR3: TGTGCCAGCAGTTACGACAGGGCTAATTCACCCCTCCACTTT.